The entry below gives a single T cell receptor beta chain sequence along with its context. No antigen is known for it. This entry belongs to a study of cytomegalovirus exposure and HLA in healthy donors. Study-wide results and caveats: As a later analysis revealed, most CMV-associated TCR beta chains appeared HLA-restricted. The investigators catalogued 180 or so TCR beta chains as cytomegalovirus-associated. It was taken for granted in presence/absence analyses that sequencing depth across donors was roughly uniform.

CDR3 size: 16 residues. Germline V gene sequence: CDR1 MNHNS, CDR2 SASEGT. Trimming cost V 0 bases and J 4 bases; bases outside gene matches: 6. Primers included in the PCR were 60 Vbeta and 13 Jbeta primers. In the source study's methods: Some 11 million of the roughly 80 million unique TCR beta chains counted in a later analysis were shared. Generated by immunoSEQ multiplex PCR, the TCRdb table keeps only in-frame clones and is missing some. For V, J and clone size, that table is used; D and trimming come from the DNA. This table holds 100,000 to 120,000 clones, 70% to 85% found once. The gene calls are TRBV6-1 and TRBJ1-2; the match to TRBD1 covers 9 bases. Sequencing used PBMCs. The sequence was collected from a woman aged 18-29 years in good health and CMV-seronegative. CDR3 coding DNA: TGTGCCAGCAGTGAAGCGTGGGACAGGGACGGCTATGGCTACACCTTC. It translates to CASSEAWDRDGYGYTF.